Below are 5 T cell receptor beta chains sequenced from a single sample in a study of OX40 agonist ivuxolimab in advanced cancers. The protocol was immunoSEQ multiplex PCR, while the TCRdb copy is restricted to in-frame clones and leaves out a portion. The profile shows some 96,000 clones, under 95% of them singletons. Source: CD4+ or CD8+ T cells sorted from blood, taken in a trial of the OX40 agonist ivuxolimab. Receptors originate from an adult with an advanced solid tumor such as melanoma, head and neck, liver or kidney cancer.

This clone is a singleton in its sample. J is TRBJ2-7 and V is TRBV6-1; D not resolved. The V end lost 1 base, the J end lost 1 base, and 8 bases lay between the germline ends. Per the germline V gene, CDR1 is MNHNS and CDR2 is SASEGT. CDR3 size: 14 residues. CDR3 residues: CASSEVGFSYEQYF. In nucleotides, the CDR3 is TGTGCCAGCAGTGAAGTAGGATTTTCCTACGAGCAGTACTTC.

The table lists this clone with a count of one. The CDR3 is CASSLARLSRTGELFF. The CDR3 coding sequence is TGTGCCAGCAGCTTAGCTCGACTCTCGCGGACCGGGGAGCTGTTTTTT. J is TRBJ2-2 and V is TRBV11-2; D ambiguous. The germline V gene encodes CDR1 SGHAT and CDR2 FQNNGV. CDR3 length: 16 residues. The V end lost 1 base, the J end lost 5 bases, and 14 bases lay between the germline ends.

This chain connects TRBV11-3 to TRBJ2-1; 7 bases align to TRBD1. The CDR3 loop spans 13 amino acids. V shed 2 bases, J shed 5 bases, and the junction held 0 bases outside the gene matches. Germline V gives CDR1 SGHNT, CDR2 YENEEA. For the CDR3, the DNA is TGTGCCAGCAGCTTAACAGGGGACAATGAGCAGTTCTTC. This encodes CASSLTGDNEQFF. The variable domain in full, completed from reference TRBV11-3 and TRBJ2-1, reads EAGVVQSPRYKIIEKKQPVAFWCNPISGHNTLYWYLQNLGQGPELLIRYENEEAVDDSQLPKDRFSAERLKGVDSTLKIQPAELGDSAVYLCASSLTGDNEQFFGPGTRLTVL.

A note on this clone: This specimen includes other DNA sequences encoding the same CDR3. This chain's CDR3 is CASSLGQPQHF. DNA of the CDR3: TGTGCCAGCAGTTTAGGTCAGCCCCAGCATTTT. The chain combines TRBV28 with TRBJ1-5; D unresolved. Between the trimmed V and J ends, which lost 2 bases and 6 bases, there was a span of 2 bases. The CDR3 length is 11 residues. CDR1 is MDHEN and CDR2 is SYDVKM in the germline V gene. The variable domain in full, completed from reference TRBV28 and TRBJ1-5, reads DVKVTQSSRYLVKRTGEKVFLECVQDMDHENMFWYRQDPGLGLRLIYFSYDVKMKEKGDIPEGYSVSREKKERFSLILESASTNQTSMYLCASSLGQPQHFGDGTRLSIL.

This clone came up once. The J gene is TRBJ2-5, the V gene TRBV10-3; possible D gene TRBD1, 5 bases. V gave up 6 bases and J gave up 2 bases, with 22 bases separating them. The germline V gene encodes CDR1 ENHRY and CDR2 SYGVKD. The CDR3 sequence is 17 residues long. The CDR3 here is CAIREGLQGERQETQYF. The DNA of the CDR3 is TGTGCCATCAGAGAAGGCCTTCAGGGCGAGAGACAAGAGACCCAGTACTTC.